Below, 2 T cell receptor beta chains from the same sample are listed, as sequenced in a study of spatial heterogeneity in lung cancer. TCRdb fed the 5' RACE reads into MiXCR, producing one record per CDR3 protein. This sample has about 38,000 distinct CDR3 sequences; 7.5% to 8% occur once, and the top ten carry under 30%. Time point defined: sample taken at primary tumor resection. The study sequenced unsorted whole RNA from tumor, nontumor lung or frozen PBMC. Sample: PBMCs, taken at surgery. The source is a male donor with early-stage non-small cell lung cancer.

A few counts support this clonotype. Written as DNA, the CDR3 is TGTGCCAGCAGCCAAGAGGCGGAGGCAGCCTACAATGAGCAGTTCTTC. It translates to CASSQEAEAAYNEQFF. The chain recombines TRBV4-2 with TRBJ2-1, with a weak D call TRBD2 (5 bases). CDR1 is LGHNA, CDR2 YNFKEQ, per germline. V was clipped by 0 bases and J by 2 bases, with 11 bases between them. The CDR3 is 16 amino acids.

The CDR3 protein is CASSPRRDRGRGLETQYF. Here the CDR3 DNA reads TGTGCCAGCAGCCCGCGAAGGGACAGGGGCCGAGGGTTGGAGACCCAGTACTTC. The rearrangement uses TRBV14 and TRBJ2-5; 10 bases are a match to TRBD1. CDR3 length equals 18 residues. The V gene's germline CDR1 is SGHDN and CDR2 FVKESK. V was pared by 4 bases and J by 5 bases, with 16 bases of the junction left unmatched. Full variable domain (rest looked up from reference TRBV14 and TRBJ2-5): EAGVTQFPSHSVIEKGQTVTLRCDPISGHDNLYWYRRVMGKEIKFLLHFVKESKQDESGMPNNRFLAERTGGTYSTLKVQPAELEDSGVYFCASSPRRDRGRGLETQYFGPGTRLLVL.